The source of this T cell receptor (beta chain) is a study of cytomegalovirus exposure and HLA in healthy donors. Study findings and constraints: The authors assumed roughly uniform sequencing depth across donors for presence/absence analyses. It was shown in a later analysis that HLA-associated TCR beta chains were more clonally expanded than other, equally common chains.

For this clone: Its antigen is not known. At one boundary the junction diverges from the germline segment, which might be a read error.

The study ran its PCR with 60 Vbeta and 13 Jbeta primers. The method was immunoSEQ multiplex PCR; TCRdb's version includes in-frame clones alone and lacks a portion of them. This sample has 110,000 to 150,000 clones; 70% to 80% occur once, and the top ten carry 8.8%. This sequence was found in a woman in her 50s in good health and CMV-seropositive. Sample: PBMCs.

CDR3 DNA sequence: TGTTCCAGCAGCCTCGGGACAGCCTATGGCTACACCTTC. It translates to CSSSLGTAYGYTF. The gene calls are TRBV7-9 and TRBJ1-2, with 7 bases lining up with TRBD1. Germline loops: CDR1 SEHNR, CDR2 FQNEAQ (reference sequence). The length of the CDR3 is 13 residues.